The 5 T cell receptor beta chains reported below all come from one sample, sequenced in a study of read filtering for tumor transcriptome and immune sequencing. Molecular barcoded adaptors covering alpha/delta and beta/gamma chains were used on roughly 400 ng RNA. MiXCR, run by TCRdb on the reads, gives a single entry per CDR3 protein. In the table there are about 27,000 distinct CDR3 sequences, approximately 15% of which are singletons. Sequencing was performed on a population of CD138-negative cells sorted from bone marrow. The source of these receptors is a donor aged 40 or over with multiple myeloma.

In its sample, this clonotype was seen a few times. One end of the junction does not line up with germline, which may come from a read error. The chain joins TRBV20-1 to TRBJ2-7, with D perhaps being TRBD1 or TRBD2 (5 bases each). The CDR3 is 16 residues long. CDR1 is DFQATT and CDR2 is SNEGSKA in the germline V gene (reference sequence). In nucleotides, the CDR3 is TGCAGTGCTAGAGATCCTGGGACGGGGTATGGCTACGGGCAGTACTTC. This codes for CSARDPGTGYGYGQYF.

As for this clonotype: The junction differs from germline at one of its ends, possibly a read error. The rearrangement joins TRBV12-3 or TRBV12-4 to TRBJ2-1; D may be TRBD1 or TRBD2 (5 bases each). The length of the CDR3 is 13 residues. The CDR3 loop is CAGSLAGTWEQFF. The CDR3, as DNA: TGTGCCGGCAGTTTAGCTGGGACCTGGGAGCAGTTCTTC.

About this clonotype itself: One end of the junction varies from germline; a read error may be responsible. V usage is TRBV28 and J usage is TRBJ2-1, with 7 bases that match TRBD2. The germline CDR1 and CDR2 sequences are MDHEN and SYDVKM. The CDR3 covers 16 residues. This chain's CDR3 is CASSPQRDYAYNEQLF. In DNA, the CDR3 is TGTGCCAGCAGTCCTCAGCGGGACTATGCCTACAATGAGCAGCTCTTC.

J is TRBJ2-5 and V is TRBV28, with 8 nucleotides matching TRBD2. This CDR3 has 15 residues. Losses at the gene ends were 6 bases for V and 5 bases for J; bases not matched to a gene: 11. Germline values: CDR1 MDHEN, CDR2 SYDVKM. As DNA, the CDR3 is TGTGCCAGCAGCTCCATGGCGGGGGGCGAGGAGACCCAGTACTTC. Translation: CASSSMAGGEETQYF.

This clonotype was detected many times. The V gene is TRBV29-1, the J gene TRBJ2-2; 10 bases match TRBD2. V lost 6 bases to trimming and J lost 3 bases; unmatched junction nucleotides: 7. Germline V lookup: CDR1 SQVTM, CDR2 ANQGSEA. This CDR3 contains 15 residues. This CDR3 is CSVCRTSGYTGELFF. DNA of the CDR3: TGCAGCGTGTGCCGGACTAGCGGCTACACCGGGGAGCTGTTTTTT.